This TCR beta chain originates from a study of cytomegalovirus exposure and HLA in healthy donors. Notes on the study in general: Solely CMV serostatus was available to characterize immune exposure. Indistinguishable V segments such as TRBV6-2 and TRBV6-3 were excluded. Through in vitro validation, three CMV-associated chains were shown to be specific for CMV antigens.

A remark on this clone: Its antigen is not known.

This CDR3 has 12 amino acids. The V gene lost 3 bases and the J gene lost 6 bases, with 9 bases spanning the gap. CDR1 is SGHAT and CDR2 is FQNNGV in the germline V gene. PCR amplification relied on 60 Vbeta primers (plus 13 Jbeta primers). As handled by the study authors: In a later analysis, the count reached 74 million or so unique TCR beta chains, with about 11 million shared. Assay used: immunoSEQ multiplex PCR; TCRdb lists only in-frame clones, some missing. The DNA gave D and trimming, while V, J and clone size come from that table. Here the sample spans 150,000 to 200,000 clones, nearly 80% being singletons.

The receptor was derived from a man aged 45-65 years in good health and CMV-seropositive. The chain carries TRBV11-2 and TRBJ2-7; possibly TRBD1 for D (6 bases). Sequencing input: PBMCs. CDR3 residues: CASSLVDSEQYF. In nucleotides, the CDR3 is TGTGCCAGCAGCTTGGTGGACAGCGAGCAGTACTTC.